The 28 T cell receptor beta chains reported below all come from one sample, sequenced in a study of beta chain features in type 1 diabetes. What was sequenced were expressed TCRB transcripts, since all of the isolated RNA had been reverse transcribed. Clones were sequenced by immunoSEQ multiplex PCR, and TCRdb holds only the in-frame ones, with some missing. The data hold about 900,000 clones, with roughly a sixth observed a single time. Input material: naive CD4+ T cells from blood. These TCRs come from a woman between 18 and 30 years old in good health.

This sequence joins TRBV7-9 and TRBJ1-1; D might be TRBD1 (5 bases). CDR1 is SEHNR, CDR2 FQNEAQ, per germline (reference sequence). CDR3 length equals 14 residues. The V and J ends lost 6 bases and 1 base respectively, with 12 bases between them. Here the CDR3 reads CASRLGPANTEAFF. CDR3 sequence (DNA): TGTGCCAGCAGACTGGGGCCAGCGAACACTGAAGCTTTCTTT.

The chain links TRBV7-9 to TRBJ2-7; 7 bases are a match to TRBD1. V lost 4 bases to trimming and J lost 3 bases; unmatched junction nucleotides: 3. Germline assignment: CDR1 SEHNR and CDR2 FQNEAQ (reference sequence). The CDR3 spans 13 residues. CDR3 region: CASSYRGSYEQYF. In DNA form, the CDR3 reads TGTGCCAGCAGCTACAGGGGCAGCTACGAGCAGTACTTC.

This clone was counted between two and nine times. CDR3 protein: CATSRDWAGDTEAFF. DNA for the CDR3: TGTGCCACCAGCAGAGATTGGGCAGGGGACACTGAAGCTTTCTTT. J is TRBJ1-1 and V is TRBV15; D may be TRBD1 (6 bases). This CDR3 is 15 amino acids long. V was pared by 0 bases and J by 3 bases, with 11 bases between. Germline V CDR1 and CDR2: LNHNV, YYDKDF (reference sequence).

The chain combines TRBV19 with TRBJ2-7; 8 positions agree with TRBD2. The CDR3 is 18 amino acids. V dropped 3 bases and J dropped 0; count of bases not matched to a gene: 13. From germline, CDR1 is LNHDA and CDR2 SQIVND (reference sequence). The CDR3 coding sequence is TGTGCCAGTAGTATGGGCGGGAGGTTATCCTCCAGCTCCTACGAGCAGTACTTC. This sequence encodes CASSMGGRLSSSSYEQYF.

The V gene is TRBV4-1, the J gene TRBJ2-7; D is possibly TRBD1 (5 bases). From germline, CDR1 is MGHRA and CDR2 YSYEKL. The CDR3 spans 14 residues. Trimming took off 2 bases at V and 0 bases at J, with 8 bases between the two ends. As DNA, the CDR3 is TGCGCCAGCAGCCAACCGACAGACTCCTACGAGCAGTACTTC. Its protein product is CASSQPTDSYEQYF.

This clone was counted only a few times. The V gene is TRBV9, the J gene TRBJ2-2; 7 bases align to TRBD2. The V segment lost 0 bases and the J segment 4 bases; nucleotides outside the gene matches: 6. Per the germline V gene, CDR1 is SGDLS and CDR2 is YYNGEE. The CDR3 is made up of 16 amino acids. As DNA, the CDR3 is TGTGCCAGCAGCGTAGCGGGGGGAACTGTCACCGGGGAGCTGTTTTTT. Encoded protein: CASSVAGGTVTGELFF.

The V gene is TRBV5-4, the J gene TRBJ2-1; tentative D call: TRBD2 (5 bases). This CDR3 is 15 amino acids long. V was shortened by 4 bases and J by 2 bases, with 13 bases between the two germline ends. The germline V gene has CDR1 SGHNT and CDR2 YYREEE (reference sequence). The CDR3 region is CASSPSGPTYNEQFF. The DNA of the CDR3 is TGTGCCAGCAGCCCCAGCGGACCTACCTACAATGAGCAGTTCTTC.

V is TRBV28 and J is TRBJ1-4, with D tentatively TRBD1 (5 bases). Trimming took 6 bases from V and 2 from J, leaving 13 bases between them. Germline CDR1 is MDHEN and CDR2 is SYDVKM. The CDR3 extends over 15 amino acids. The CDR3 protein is CASSSRVSTNEKLFF. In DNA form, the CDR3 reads TGTGCCAGCAGCTCCAGGGTCTCGACTAATGAAAAACTGTTTTTT.

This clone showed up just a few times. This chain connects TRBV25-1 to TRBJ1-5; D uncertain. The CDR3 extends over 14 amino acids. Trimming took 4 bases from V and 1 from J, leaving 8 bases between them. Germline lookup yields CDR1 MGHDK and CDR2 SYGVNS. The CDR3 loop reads CASSGGPSNQPQHF. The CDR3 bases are TGTGCCAGCAGTGGCGGACCCAGCAATCAGCCCCAGCATTTT.

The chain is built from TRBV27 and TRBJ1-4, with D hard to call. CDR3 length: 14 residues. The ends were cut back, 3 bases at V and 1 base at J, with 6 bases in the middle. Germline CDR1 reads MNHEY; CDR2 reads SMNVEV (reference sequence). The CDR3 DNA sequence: TGTGCCAGCAGTTTCATCGGAACTAATGAAAAACTGTTTTTT. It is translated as CASSFIGTNEKLFF. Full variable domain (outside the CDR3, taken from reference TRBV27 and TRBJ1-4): EAQVTQNPRYLITVTGKKLTVTCSQNMNHEYMSWYRQDPGLGLRQIYYSMNVEVTDKGDVPEGYKVSRKEKRNFPLILESPSPNQTSLYFCASSFIGTNEKLFFGSGTQLSVL.

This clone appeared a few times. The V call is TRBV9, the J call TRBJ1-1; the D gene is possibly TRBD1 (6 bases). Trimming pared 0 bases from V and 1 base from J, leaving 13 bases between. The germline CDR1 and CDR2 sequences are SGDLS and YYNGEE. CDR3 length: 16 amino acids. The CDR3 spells CASSVEPDSGNTEAFF. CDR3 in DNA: TGTGCCAGCAGCGTAGAGCCGGACAGCGGGAACACTGAAGCTTTCTTT.

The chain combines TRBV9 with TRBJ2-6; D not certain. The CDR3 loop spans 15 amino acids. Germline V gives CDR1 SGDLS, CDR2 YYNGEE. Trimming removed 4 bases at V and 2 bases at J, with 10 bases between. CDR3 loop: CASSLTGAGANVLTF. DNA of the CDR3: TGTGCCAGCAGCCTGACGGGCGCTGGGGCCAACGTCCTGACTTTC.

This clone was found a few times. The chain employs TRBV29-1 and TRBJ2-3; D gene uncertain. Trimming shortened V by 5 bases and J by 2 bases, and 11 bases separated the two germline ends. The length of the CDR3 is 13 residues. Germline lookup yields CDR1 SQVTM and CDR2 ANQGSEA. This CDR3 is CSVLAWSTDTQYF. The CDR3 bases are TGCAGCGTTCTCGCGTGGTCCACAGATACGCAGTATTTT.

The CDR3 loop reads CASMSDRAEETQYF. CDR3 coding DNA: TGTGCCAGCATGAGCGACAGGGCCGAAGAGACCCAGTACTTC. This rearrangement joins TRBV2 to TRBJ2-5; TRBD1 matches 7 bases. J was trimmed by 3 bases and V by 7 bases; bases with no gene match: 8. Germline V CDR1 and CDR2: SNHLY, FYNNEI. The CDR3 contains 14 residues. Together with reference TRBV2 and TRBJ2-5, the CDR3 gives the full variable domain: EPEVTQTPSHQVTQMGQEVILRCVPISNHLYFYWYRQILGQKVEFLVSFYNNEISEKSEIFDDQFSVERPDGSNFTLKIRSTKLEDSAMYFCASMSDRAEETQYFGPGTRLLVL.

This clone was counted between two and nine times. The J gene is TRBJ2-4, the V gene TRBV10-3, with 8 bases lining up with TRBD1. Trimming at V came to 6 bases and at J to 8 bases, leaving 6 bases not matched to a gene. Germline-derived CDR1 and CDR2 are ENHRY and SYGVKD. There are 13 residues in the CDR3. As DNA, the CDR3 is TGTGCCATCAGCCCAGGGGGCCGGGACATTCAGTACTTC. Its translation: CAISPGGRDIQYF.

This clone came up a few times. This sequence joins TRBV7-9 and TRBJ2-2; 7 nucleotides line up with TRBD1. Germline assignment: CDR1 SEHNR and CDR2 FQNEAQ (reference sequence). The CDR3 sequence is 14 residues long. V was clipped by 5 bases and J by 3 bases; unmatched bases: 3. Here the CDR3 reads CASSTDRDTGELFF. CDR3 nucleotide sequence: TGTGCCAGCAGCACAGACAGGGACACCGGGGAGCTGTTTTTT.

CDR3 DNA sequence: TGCAGCGTTGAGTCCCATGGAGACCCGGGAGAGGGCTCCTACAATGAGCAGTTCTTC. Amino acid sequence: CSVESHGDPGEGSYNEQFF. The chain employs TRBV29-1 and TRBJ2-1; possible D gene TRBD2, 6 bases. Germline values: CDR1 SQVTM, CDR2 ANQGSEA. The CDR3 has 19 residues. Trimming pared 3 bases from V and 0 bases from J, leaving 24 bases between.

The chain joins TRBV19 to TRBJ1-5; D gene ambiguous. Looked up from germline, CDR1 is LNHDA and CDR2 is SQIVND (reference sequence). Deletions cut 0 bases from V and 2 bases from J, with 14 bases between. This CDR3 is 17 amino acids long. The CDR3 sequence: CASSIDGSGSGNQPQHF. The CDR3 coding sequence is TGTGCCAGTAGTATAGATGGGTCGGGTTCGGGCAATCAGCCCCAGCATTTT.

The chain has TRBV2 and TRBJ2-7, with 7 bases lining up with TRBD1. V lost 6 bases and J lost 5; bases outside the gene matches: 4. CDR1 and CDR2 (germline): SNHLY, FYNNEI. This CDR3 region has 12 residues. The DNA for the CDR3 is TGTGCCAGCAGAAAAACAGGGGACGAGCAGTACTTC. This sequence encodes CASRKTGDEQYF. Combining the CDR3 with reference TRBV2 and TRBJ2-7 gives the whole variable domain EPEVTQTPSHQVTQMGQEVILRCVPISNHLYFYWYRQILGQKVEFLVSFYNNEISEKSEIFDDQFSVERPDGSNFTLKIRSTKLEDSAMYFCASRKTGDEQYFGPGTRLTVT.

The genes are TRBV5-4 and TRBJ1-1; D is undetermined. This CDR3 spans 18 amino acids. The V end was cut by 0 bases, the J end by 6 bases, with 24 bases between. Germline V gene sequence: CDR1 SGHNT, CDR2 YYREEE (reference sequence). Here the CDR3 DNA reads TGTGCCAGCAGCTTGGTTTTAGTGGTCGACAAGGGCTCCCCTGAAGCTTTCTTT. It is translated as CASSLVLVVDKGSPEAFF.

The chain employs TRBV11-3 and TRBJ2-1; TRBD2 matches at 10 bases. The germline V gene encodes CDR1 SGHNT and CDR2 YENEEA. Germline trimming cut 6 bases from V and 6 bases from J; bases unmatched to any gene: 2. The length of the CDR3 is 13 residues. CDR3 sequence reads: CASSSSGSNEQFF. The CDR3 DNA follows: TGTGCCAGCAGTTCTAGCGGGAGCAATGAGCAGTTCTTC.

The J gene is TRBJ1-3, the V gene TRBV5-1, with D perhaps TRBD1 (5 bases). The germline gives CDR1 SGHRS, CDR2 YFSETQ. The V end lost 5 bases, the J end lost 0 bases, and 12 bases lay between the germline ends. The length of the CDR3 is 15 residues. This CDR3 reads CASSNTGLSGNTIYF. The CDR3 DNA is TGCGCCAGCAGTAATACAGGACTCTCTGGAAACACCATATATTTT.

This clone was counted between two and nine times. In nucleotides, the CDR3 is TGTGCCATCAGTGCTGTAACGGGACAAGGGGTCTACGAGCAGTACTTC. This encodes CAISAVTGQGVYEQYF. The J gene is TRBJ2-7, the V gene TRBV10-3; perhaps TRBD1 as D (6 bases). Germline V CDR1 and CDR2: ENHRY, SYGVKD. CDR3 length equals 16 residues. V shed 4 bases and J shed 3 bases, with 19 bases lying between them.

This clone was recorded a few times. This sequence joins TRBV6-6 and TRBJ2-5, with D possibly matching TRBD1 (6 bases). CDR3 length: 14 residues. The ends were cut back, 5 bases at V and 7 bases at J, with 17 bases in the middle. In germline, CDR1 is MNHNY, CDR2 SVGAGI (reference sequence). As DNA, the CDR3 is TGTGCCAGCAGTGGTGACAGGTCTCGGGCGACCCAGTACTTC. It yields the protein CASSGDRSRATQYF.

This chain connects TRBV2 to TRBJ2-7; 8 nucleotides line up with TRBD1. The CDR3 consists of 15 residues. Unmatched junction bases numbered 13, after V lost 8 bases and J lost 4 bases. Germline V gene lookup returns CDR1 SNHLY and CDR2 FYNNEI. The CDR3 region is CASQRGAGQGYEQYF. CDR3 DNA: TGTGCCAGCCAACGGGGAGCAGGACAGGGATACGAGCAGTACTTC.

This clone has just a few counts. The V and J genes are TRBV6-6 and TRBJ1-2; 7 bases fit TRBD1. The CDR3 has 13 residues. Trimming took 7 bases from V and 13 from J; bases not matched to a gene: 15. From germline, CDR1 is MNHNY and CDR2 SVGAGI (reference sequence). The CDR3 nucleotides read TGTGCCAGCAACGCGGAATTACGGGACAGCAGCACCTTC. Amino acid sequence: CASNAELRDSSTF.

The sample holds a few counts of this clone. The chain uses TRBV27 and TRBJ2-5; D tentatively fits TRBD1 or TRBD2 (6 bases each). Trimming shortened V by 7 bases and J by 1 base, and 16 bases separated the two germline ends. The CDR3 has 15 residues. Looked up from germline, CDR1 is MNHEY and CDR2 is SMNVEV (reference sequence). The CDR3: CASKAGGQFQETQYF. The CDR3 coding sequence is TGTGCCAGCAAAGCGGGCGGACAGTTCCAAGAGACCCAGTACTTC.

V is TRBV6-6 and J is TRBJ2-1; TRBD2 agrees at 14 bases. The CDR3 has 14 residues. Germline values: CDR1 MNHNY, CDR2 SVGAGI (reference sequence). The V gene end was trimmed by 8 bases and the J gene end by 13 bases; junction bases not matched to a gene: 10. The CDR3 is CASATGTSGGNQFF. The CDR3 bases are TGTGCCAGCGCCACCGGGACTAGCGGGGGAAACCAGTTCTTC.